This T cell receptor beta chain was recorded in a study of blood T cells in healthy people across ages. A few counts support this clonotype. V was pared by 3 bases and J by 7 bases, with 10 bases between. The CDR3 has 13 residues. Germline lookup yields CDR1 MNHEY and CDR2 SMNVEV (reference sequence). Alongside a J-beta primer mix, a sample-barcoded 5' primer served in a second PCR lasting 7 to 11 cycles. One entry per CDR3 protein results from TCRdb running MiXCR on the 5' RACE reads. Counted here are about 1,800,000 distinct CDR3 sequences, roughly 30% occurring once; the ten biggest clones make up about 8%.

The sequence derives from a woman in her 30s in good health. V usage is TRBV27 and J usage is TRBJ1-5; no clear D. Sequences were obtained from blood. CDR3 DNA sequence: TGTGCCAGCAGTTTCGGTCAAGGGCAGCCCCAGCATTTT. Amino acids: CASSFGQGQPQHF.